This T cell receptor (beta chain) appears in the sequencing data of a study of CXCR3-negative and CXCR3-positive naive CD8 T cells. UMI-labeled 5' RACE TRB cDNA libraries were prepared from the cells. TCRdb re-called the 5' RACE reads; one entry per CDR3 protein, DNA not given. This sample contains more than 20,000 distinct CDR3 sequences. Naive cells were sorted as CD45RO-, CCR7+, CD27+ and CD95-. Study findings and constraints: In both naive subsets diversity was comparably high, whereas memory CD8+ cells showed much lower diversity. A higher hydrophobicity marked the TRB CDR3s of CXCR3-positive naive cells versus CXCR3-negative naive cells.

Concerning this clonotype: Antigen specificity is unknown.

This TCR came from a human donor in good health. Some clones in this sample may be carry-over from other donors' samples. Sequenced material: naive CXCR3- CD8+ T cells from blood. Sample subset: CD45RO-CCR7+CD27+CD95- naive CD8+ T cells lacking CXCR3 (TNR3-).

CDR3 residues: CASSPTGLAGTYEQYF. V is TRBV7-9 and J is TRBJ2-7; without DNA, the TCRdb call of TRBD2 cannot be checked. CDR1 SEHNR and CDR2 FQNEAQ come from the germline V gene (reference sequence). The length of the CDR3 is 16 residues.